A selection of T cell receptor beta chains follows, all from one sample in a study of CD8 T cells in ankylosing spondylitis. MiXCR was run by TCRdb on the 5' RACE reads, yielding one entry per CDR3 protein. The sample holds about 280,000 distinct CDR3 sequences, about 20% seen once. The sequenced sample consisted of blood, either unsorted or a sorted T cell fraction (not recorded which). The receptors originated from a male donor with ankylosing spondylitis or in good health (not recorded which). CDR3s include the opening cysteine and the closing phenylalanine or tryptophan. Each record gives: D gene, CDR3 length, V gene, clone size, J gene, CDR3 protein, CDR3 DNA. The D gene is left open where the match is weak. Clone size is stated in some rows and not others, as once, few, many or a class when expanded.

TRBD1,15,TRBV24-1,NA,TRBJ1-5,CATSPGQGNNQPQHF,TGTGCCACCAGCCCGGGACAGGGAAACAATCAGCCCCAGCATTTT
NA,15,TRBV11-2,NA,TRBJ2-1,CASSLDGQAYNEQFF,TGTGCCAGCAGCTTAGATGGCCAGGCCTACAATGAGCAGTTCTTC
NA,13,TRBV28,few,TRBJ2-2,CASAQLSTGELFF,TGTGCCTCGGCGCAACTCAGCACCGGGGAGCTGTTTTTT
TRBD1,15,TRBV12-3/TRBV12-4,NA,TRBJ2-1,CASSPDRAFGNEQFF,TGTGCCAGCAGTCCGGACAGGGCCTTTGGAAATGAGCAGTTCTTC
TRBD1,15,TRBV4-2,NA,TRBJ2-2,CASSQEVDRVEELFF,TGTGCCAGCAGCCAAGAAGTGGACAGGGTCGAGGAGCTGTTTTTT
TRBD2,17,TRBV9,many,TRBJ2-3,CASSKRTSGSGPDTQYF,TGTGCCAGCAGCAAAAGGACTAGCGGGAGTGGTCCAGATACGCAGTATTTT
NA,12,TRBV15,many,TRBJ2-3,CATSESTDTQYF,TGTGCCACCAGCGAAAGCACAGATACGCAGTATTTT
TRBD1,14,TRBV6-1,NA,TRBJ2-1,CASSEQGAYNEQFF,TGTGCCAGCAGCGAACAGGGGGCCTACAATGAGCAGTTCTTC
NA,16,TRBV15,few,TRBJ2-5,CATSGRDGSPQETQYF,TGTGCCACCAGCGGCCGGGACGGAAGTCCCCAAGAGACCCAGTACTTC
NA,14,TRBV6-5,few,TRBJ1-1,CASSYSADNTEAFF,TGTGCCAGCAGTTACTCCGCGGATAACACTGAAGCTTTCTTT
NA,15,TRBV3-1,many,TRBJ2-2,CASSLGQISTGELFF,TGTGCCAGCAGCCTAGGACAGATATCCACCGGGGAGCTGTTTTTT
NA,18,TRBV20-1,few,TRBJ2-3,CSASLTTAFALSTDTQYF,TGCAGTGCTAGCCTGACTACAGCTTTTGCGCTTAGCACAGATACGCAGTATTTT
NA,12,TRBV6-5,few,TRBJ2-5,CASRTQGETQYF,TGTGCCAGCAGAACACAAGGGGAGACCCAGTACTTC
NA,15,TRBV19,once,TRBJ2-3,CASSIGLIGTDTQYF,TGTGCCAGTAGTATTGGGCTAATCGGGACAGATACGCAGTATTTT
NA,16,TRBV24-1,few,TRBJ2-5,CATSDGGRGSRETQYF,TGTGCCACCAGTGACGGGGGTAGAGGGTCCCGGGAGACCCAGTACTTC
TRBD2,17,TRBV4-2,many,TRBJ2-3,CASSQEVGLAVTDTQYF,TGTGCCAGCAGCCAAGAGGTGGGACTAGCGGTCACAGATACGCAGTATTTT
NA,15,TRBV27,NA,TRBJ1-4,CASSSGVLANEKLFF,TGTGCCAGCAGTTCTGGGGTTTTGGCTAATGAAAAACTGTTTTTT
TRBD1,17,TRBV20-1,NA,TRBJ2-5,CSARDRGLSGPKETQYF,TGCAGTGCCAGGGACAGGGGGTTAAGCGGGCCAAAAGAGACCCAGTACTTC
TRBD2,20,TRBV7-6,few,TRBJ2-1,CASSPTPTSGTKRKGHEQFF,TGTGCCAGCAGCCCAACCCCTACTAGCGGGACTAAAAGGAAGGGGCATGAGCAGTTCTTC
NA,12,TRBV20-1,many,TRBJ2-5,CSAREGAETQYF,TGCAGTGCTAGAGAGGGGGCCGAGACCCAGTACTTC
TRBD1,15,TRBV5-1,NA,TRBJ2-5,CASSLTGGYEETQYF,TGCGCCAGCAGCCTTACAGGGGGCTATGAAGAGACCCAGTACTTC
NA,14,TRBV12-3/TRBV12-4,NA,TRBJ1-6,CASSLRGGNSPLHF,TGTGCCAGCAGTCTCAGGGGTGGTAATTCACCCCTCCACTTT
TRBD2,11,TRBV12-3/TRBV12-4,NA,TRBJ2-1,CASSLSGGQFF,TGTGCCAGCAGTTTATCGGGGGGGCAGTTCTTC
TRBD1,14,TRBV27,NA,TRBJ2-5,CASSIYRGSETQYF,TGTGCCAGCAGTATTTACAGGGGTTCAGAGACCCAGTACTTC
NA,13,TRBV10-3,many,TRBJ2-1,CAIRGDPDNEQFF,TGTGCCATCAGGGGGGACCCCGACAATGAGCAGTTCTTC
NA,12,TRBV10-3,few,TRBJ2-3,CAISDLGDTQYF,TGTGCCATCAGTGATTTGGGCGATACGCAGTATTTT
TRBD1,12,TRBV20-1,NA,TRBJ2-5,CSARDRQETQYF,TGCAGTGCCCGGGACAGGCAAGAGACCCAGTACTTC
NA,13,TRBV29-1,few,TRBJ2-3,CSVEEGITDTQYF,TGCAGCGTTGAGGAGGGGATCACAGATACGCAGTATTTT
TRBD1,15,TRBV6-5,NA,TRBJ1-2,CASSYSGQGNYGYTF,TGTGCCAGCAGTTACTCGGGACAGGGGAACTATGGCTACACCTTC
TRBD1,13,TRBV29-1,NA,TRBJ2-5,CSVDGQGVETQYF,TGCAGCGTTGACGGACAGGGAGTGGAGACCCAGTACTTC
NA,13,TRBV4-2,many,TRBJ2-1,CASSPYPGNEQFF,TGTGCCAGCAGCCCATACCCGGGGAATGAGCAGTTCTTC
NA,11,TRBV20-1,NA,TRBJ2-5,CRALGQETQYF,TGCAGGGCTCTGGGCCAAGAGACCCAGTACTTC
TRBD2,15,TRBV12-3/TRBV12-4,NA,TRBJ2-3,CASVFSGSKADTQYF,TGTGCCAGTGTCTTTAGCGGGAGTAAAGCAGATACGCAGTATTTT
NA,16,TRBV6-5,NA,TRBJ2-2,CASSYTSRLNTGELFF,TGTGCCAGCAGTTACACTAGCAGGTTAAACACCGGGGAGCTGTTTTTT
NA,10,TRBV29-1,few,TRBJ1-2,CSAGDAGYTF,TGCAGCGCCGGGGACGCTGGCTACACCTTC
TRBD1,14,TRBV11-2,NA,TRBJ2-2,CASSEQGAAGELFF,TGTGCCAGCAGCGAACAGGGGGCGGCCGGGGAGCTGTTTTTT
NA,14,TRBV19,few,TRBJ1-5,CASKDSDSNQPQHF,TGTGCCAGTAAAGACAGCGATAGCAATCAGCCCCAGCATTTT
NA,12,TRBV29-1,many,TRBJ2-5,CSTTGRVETQYF,TGCAGCACTACAGGCAGGGTGGAGACCCAGTACTTC
TRBD2,15,TRBV2,NA,TRBJ2-3,CASSEPSGGTDTQYF,TGTGCCAGCAGTGAACCTAGCGGAGGCACAGATACGCAGTATTTT
TRBD2,15,TRBV5-5,few,TRBJ2-2,CASSLVRGGDGELFF,TGTGCCAGCAGCTTGGTGCGGGGGGGAGACGGGGAGCTGTTTTTT
TRBD1,18,TRBV27,few,TRBJ1-2,CASRYSRATGGVNYGYTF,TGTGCCAGCAGATATTCTCGGGCAACAGGGGGCGTTAACTATGGCTACACCTTC
TRBD2,16,TRBV7-2,NA,TRBJ2-2,CASSNSGGAGAGELFF,TGTGCCAGCAGCAATAGCGGGGGGGCGGGCGCCGGGGAGCTGTTTTTT
NA,14,TRBV20-1,NA,TRBJ1-3,CSARDLQGRNTIYF,TGCAGTGCTAGAGATCTCCAGGGTAGAAACACCATATATTTT
NA,14,TRBV11-2,NA,TRBJ1-1,CASSLDLQNTEAFF,TGTGCCAGCAGCTTAGATCTACAAAACACTGAAGCTTTCTTT
TRBD2,15,TRBV14,few,TRBJ2-1,CASSHGTSGGGMQFF,TGTGCCAGCAGCCACGGGACTAGCGGGGGGGGAATGCAGTTCTTC
NA,17,TRBV29-1,NA,TRBJ2-1,CSVEDRIGRVEGNEQFF,TGCAGCGTTGAAGATCGTATCGGCAGGGTAGAAGGCAATGAGCAGTTCTTC
NA,12,TRBV11-2,NA,TRBJ2-1,CASSFRDNEQFF,TGTGCCAGCAGCTTCCGCGACAATGAGCAGTTCTTC
NA,16,TRBV5-1,NA,TRBJ2-3,CASSLDLRSSTDTQYF,TGCGCCAGCAGCTTGGATCTGAGGTCTAGCACAGATACGCAGTATTTT
TRBD1,17,TRBV20-1,few,TRBJ1-2,CSAPREDRGVSGYGYTF,TGCAGTGCTCCCCGGGAGGACAGGGGTGTTTCAGGCTATGGCTACACCTTC
NA,18,TRBV6-7,NA,TRBJ2-3,CASSPICWPGSCGDTQYF,TGTGCCAGCAGTCCGATATGTTGGCCGGGGTCTTGCGGAGATACGCAGTATTTT
NA,15,TRBV12-3/TRBV12-4,NA,TRBJ1-2,CASSSARGLNYGYTF,TGTGCCAGCAGTTCCGCAAGGGGGTTGAACTATGGCTACACCTTC
TRBD2,15,TRBV5-6,few,TRBJ2-3,CASSFPSGPTDTQYF,TGTGCCAGCAGCTTCCCTAGCGGGCCCACAGATACGCAGTATTTT
NA,14,TRBV6-2/TRBV6-3,few,TRBJ2-1,CASSYYYDYNEQFF,TGTGCCAGCAGTTACTACTACGACTACAATGAGCAGTTCTTC
NA,11,TRBV5-1,few,TRBJ1-1,CASSWEGSAFF,TGCGCCAGCAGCTGGGAAGGATCGGCTTTCTTT
TRBD1,14,TRBV6-2/TRBV6-3,few,TRBJ1-5,CASSWGTGNQPQHF,TGTGCCAGCAGTTGGGGGACAGGAAATCAGCCCCAGCATTTT
NA,13,TRBV29-1,NA,TRBJ2-3,CSVGSLATDTQYF,TGCAGCGTTGGGTCCCTAGCGACAGATACGCAGTATTTT
NA,13,TRBV7-7,many,TRBJ2-5,CASSLGRQETQYF,TGTGCCAGCAGCTTGGGCAGACAAGAGACCCAGTACTTC
NA,16,TRBV15,NA,TRBJ2-3,CATSRDRQRDTDTQYF,TGTGCCACCAGCAGAGATCGACAGCGAGACACAGATACGCAGTATTTT
TRBD1,15,TRBV5-1,few,TRBJ1-6,CASSLAQGGGSPLHF,TGCGCCAGCAGCTTGGCCCAGGGGGGAGGTTCACCCCTCCACTTT